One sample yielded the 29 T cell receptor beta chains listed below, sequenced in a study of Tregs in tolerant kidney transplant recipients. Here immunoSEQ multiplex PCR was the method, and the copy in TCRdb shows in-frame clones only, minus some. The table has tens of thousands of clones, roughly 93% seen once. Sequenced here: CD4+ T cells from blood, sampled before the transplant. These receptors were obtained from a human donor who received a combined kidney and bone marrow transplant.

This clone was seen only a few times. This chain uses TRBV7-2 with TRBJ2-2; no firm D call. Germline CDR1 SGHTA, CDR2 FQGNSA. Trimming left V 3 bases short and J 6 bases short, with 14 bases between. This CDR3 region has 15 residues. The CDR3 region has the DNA TGTGCCAGCAGCTTGTCTCTCATTGGCCCCGGGGAGCTGTTTTTT. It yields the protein CASSLSLIGPGELFF. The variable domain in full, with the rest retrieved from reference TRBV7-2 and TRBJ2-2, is GAGVSQSPSNKVTEKGKDVELRCDPISGHTALYWYRQSLGQGLEFLIYFQGNSAPDKSGLPSDRFSAERTGGSVSTLTIQRTQQEDSAVYLCASSLSLIGPGELFFGEGSRLTVL.

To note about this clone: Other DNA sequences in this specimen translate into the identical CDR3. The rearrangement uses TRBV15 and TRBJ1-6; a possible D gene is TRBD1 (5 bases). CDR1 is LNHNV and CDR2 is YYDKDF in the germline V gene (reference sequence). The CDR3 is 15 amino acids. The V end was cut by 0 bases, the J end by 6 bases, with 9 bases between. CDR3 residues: CATSREGVPNSPLHF. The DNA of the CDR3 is TGTGCCACCAGCAGAGAAGGGGTTCCTAATTCACCCCTCCACTTT.

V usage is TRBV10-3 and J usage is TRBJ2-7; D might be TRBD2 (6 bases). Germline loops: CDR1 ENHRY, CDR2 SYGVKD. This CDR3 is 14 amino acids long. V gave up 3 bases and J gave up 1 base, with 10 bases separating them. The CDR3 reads CAISDRGFSYEQYF. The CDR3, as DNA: TGTGCCATCAGTGACCGGGGGTTTTCCTACGAGCAGTACTTC.

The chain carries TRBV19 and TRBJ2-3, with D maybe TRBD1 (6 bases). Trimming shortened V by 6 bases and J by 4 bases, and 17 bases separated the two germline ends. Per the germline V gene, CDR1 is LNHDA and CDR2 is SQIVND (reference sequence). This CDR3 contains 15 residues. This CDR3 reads CASSRTGNRADTQYF. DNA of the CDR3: TGTGCCAGTAGCCGAACAGGGAATAGGGCAGATACGCAGTATTTT.

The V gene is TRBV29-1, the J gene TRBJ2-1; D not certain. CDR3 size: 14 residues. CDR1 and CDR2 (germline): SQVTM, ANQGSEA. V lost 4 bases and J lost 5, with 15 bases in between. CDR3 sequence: CSVVRVLTHNEQFF. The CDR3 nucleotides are TGCAGCGTTGTACGGGTCCTGACCCACAATGAGCAGTTCTTC.

The CDR3 DNA reads as TGTGCCAGCAGGAGAGGAGCCCTAGCTAGCACAGATACGCAGTATTTT. This translates into CASRRGALASTDTQYF. This chain joins TRBV7-9 and TRBJ2-3; possibly TRBD2 for D (5 bases). CDR1 is SEHNR, CDR2 FQNEAQ, per germline (reference sequence). CDR3 length: 16 residues. Trimming removed 6 bases from V and 0 bases from J, with 16 bases in between.

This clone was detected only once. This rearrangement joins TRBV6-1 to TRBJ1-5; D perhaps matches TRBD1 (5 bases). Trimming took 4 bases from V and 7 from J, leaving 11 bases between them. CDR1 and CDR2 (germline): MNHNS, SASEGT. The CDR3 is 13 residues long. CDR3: CASSVGAPQPQHF. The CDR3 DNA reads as TGTGCCAGCAGTGTAGGGGCCCCACAGCCCCAGCATTTT.

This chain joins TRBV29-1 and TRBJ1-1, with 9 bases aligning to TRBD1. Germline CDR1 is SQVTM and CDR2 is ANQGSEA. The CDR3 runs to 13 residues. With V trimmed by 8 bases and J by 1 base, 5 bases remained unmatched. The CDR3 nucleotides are TGCAGCTCCCGGGGACAGGGGAACACTGAAGCTTTCTTT. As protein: CSSRGQGNTEAFF.

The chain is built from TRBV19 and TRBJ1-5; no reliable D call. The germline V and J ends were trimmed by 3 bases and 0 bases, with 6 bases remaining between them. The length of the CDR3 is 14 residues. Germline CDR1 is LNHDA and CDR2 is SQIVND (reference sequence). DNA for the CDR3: TGTGCCAGTAGTATTAGTTATAGCAATCAGCCCCAGCATTTT. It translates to CASSISYSNQPQHF.

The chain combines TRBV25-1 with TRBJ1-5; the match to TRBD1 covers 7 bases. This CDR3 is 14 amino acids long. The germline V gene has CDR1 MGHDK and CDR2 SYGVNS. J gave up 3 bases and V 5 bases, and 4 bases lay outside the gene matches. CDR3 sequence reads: CASSKTGNNQPQHF. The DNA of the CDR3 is TGTGCCAGCAGTAAGACAGGGAACAATCAGCCCCAGCATTTT.

CDR3 DNA: TGTGCCAGCAGCTTAACAGGGTCTGGAAACACCATATATTTT. Protein sequence: CASSLTGSGNTIYF. The chain couples TRBV7-2 to TRBJ1-3; possibly TRBD1 for D (6 bases). The CDR3 length is 14 residues. Trimming cost V 2 bases and J 1 base, with 6 bases left between them. Per germline, CDR1 SGHTA and CDR2 FQGNSA.

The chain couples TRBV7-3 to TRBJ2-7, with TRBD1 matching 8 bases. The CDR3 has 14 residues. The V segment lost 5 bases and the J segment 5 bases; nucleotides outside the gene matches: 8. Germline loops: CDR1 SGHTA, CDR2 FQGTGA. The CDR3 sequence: CASSPRTGSHEQYF. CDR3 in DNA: TGTGCCAGCAGCCCTCGGACAGGGTCGCACGAGCAGTACTTC.

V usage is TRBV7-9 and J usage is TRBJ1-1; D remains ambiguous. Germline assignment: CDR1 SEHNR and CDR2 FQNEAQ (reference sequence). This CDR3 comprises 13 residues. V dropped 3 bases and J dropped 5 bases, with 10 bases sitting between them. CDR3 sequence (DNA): TGTGCCAGCAGCTTTTCGGAGAGTACTGAAGCTTTCTTT. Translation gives CASSFSESTEAFF. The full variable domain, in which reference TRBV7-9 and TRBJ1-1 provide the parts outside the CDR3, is DTGVSQNPRHKITKRGQNVTFRCDPISEHNRLYWYRQTLGQGPEFLTYFQNEAQLEKSRLLSDRFSAERPKGSFSTLEIQRTEQGDSAMYLCASSFSESTEAFFGQGTRLTVV.

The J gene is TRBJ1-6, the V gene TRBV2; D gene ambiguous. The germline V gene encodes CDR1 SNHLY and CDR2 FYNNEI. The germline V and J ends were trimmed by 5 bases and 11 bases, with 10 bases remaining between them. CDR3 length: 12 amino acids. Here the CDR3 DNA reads TGTGCCAGCAGTACGGGTTTGACACCCCTCCACTTT. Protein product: CASSTGLTPLHF.

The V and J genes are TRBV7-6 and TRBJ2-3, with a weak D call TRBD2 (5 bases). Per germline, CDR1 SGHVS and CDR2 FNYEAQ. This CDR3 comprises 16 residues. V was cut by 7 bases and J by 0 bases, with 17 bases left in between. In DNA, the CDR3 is TGTGCCAGCACCCTAAGGCGGGCAGCGAGCACAGATACGCAGTATTTT. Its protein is CASTLRRAASTDTQYF. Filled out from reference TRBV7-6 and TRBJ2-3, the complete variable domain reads GAGVSQSPRYKVTKRGQDVALRCDPISGHVSLYWYRQALGQGPEFLTYFNYEAQQDKSGLPNDRFSAERPEGSISTLTIQRTEQRDSAMYRCASTLRRAASTDTQYFGPGTRLTVL.

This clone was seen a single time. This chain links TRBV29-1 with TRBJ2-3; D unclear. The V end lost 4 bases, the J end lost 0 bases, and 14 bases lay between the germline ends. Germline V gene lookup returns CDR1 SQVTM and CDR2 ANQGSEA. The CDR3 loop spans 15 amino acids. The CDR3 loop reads CSVAGRTSSTDTQYF. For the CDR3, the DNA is TGCAGCGTTGCTGGCCGAACAAGTAGCACAGATACGCAGTATTTT.

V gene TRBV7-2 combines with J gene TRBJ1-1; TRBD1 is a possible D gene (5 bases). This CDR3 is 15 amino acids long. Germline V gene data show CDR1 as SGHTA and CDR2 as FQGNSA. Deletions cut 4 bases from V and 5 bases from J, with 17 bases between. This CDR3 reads CASSSLLGGVTEAFF. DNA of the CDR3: TGTGCCAGCAGCTCCCTTCTGGGGGGTGTGACTGAAGCTTTCTTT.

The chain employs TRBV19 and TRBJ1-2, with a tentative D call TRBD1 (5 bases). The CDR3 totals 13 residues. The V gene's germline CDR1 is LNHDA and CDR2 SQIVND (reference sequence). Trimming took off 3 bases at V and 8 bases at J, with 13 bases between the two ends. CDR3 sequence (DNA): TGTGCCAGTAGTATTCCAGGGTTGGGGGGCTACACCTTC. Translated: CASSIPGLGGYTF.

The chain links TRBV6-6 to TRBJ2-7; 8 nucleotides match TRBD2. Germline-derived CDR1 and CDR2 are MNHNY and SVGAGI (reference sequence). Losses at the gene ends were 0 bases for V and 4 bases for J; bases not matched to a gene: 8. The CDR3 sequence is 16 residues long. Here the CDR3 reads CASSYSLTGGGYEQYF. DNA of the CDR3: TGTGCCAGCAGTTACTCTTTAACCGGGGGGGGGTACGAGCAGTACTTC.

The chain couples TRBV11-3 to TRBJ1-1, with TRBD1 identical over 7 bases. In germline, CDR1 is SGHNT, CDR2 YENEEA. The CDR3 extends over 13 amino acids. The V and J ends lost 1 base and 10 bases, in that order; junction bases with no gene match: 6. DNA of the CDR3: TGTGCCAGCAGCTTAGGTGAAGGGGGCTCAGCTTTCTTT. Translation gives CASSLGEGGSAFF. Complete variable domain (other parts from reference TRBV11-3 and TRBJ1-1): EAGVVQSPRYKIIEKKQPVAFWCNPISGHNTLYWYLQNLGQGPELLIRYENEEAVDDSQLPKDRFSAERLKGVDSTLKIQPAELGDSAVYLCASSLGEGGSAFFGQGTRLTVV.

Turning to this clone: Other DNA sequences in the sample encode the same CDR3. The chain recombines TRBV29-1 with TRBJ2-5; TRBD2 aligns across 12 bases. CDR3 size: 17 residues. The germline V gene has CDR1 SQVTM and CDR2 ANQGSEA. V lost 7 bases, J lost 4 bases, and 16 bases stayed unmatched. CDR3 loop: CSARLAGAPGFSETQYF. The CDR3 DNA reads TGCAGCGCTCGACTAGCGGGGGCCCCCGGGTTTTCAGAGACCCAGTACTTC.

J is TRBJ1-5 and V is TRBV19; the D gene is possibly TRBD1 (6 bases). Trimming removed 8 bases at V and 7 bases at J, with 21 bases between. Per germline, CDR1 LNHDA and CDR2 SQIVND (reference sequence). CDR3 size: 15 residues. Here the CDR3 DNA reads TGTGCCAGTGCATCGGGCAGGGGTATGGGGCAGCCCCAGCATTTT. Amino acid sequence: CASASGRGMGQPQHF.

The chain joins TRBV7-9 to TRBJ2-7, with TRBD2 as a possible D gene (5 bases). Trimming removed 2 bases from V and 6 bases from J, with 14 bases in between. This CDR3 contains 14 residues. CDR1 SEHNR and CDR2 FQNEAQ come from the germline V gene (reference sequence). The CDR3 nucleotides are TGTGCCAGCAGCTTAATTTCGGGGTTGGGCGAGCAGTACTTC. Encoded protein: CASSLISGLGEQYF.

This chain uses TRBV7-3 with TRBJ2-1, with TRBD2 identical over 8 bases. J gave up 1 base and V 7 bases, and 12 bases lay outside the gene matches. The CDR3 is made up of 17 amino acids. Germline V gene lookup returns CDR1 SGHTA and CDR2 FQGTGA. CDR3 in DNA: TGTGCCAGCACCCCAACGGGAGGGGATTGGTCCTACAATGAGCAGTTCTTC. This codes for CASTPTGGDWSYNEQFF.

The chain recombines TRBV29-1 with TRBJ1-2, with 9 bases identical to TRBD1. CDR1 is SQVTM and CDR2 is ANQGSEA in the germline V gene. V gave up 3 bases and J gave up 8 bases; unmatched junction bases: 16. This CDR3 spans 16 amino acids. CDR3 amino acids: CSVEGGGTGKVRGYTF. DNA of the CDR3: TGCAGCGTTGAGGGTGGCGGGACAGGGAAGGTCCGAGGCTACACCTTC.

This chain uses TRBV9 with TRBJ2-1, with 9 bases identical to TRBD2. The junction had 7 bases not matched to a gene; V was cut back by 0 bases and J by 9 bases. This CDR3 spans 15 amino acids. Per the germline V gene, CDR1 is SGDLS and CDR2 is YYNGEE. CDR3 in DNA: TGTGCCAGCAGCGTAGTTAGCGGGAGTGTAAGTGAGCAGTTCTTC. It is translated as CASSVVSGSVSEQFF.

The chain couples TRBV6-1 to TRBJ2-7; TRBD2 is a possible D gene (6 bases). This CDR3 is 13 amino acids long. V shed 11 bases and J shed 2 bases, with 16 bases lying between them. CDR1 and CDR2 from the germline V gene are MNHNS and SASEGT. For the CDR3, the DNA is TGTGCCGGCTCCCGGGACTGGGCCTACGAGCAGTACTTC. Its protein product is CAGSRDWAYEQYF.

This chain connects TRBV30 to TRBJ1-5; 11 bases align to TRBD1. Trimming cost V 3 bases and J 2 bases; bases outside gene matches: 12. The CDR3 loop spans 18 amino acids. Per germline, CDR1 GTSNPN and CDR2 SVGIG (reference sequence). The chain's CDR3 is CAWSTGTGGARRNQPQHF. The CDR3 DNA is TGTGCCTGGAGCACCGGGACAGGGGGTGCCCGTCGCAATCAGCCCCAGCATTTT.

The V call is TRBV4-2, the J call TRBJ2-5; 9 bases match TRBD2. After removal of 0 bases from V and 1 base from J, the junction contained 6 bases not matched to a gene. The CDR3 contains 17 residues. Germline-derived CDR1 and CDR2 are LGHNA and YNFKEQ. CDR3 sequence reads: CASSQDLPSGVQETQYF. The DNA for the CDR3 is TGTGCCAGCAGCCAAGATCTGCCTAGCGGGGTCCAAGAGACCCAGTACTTC.